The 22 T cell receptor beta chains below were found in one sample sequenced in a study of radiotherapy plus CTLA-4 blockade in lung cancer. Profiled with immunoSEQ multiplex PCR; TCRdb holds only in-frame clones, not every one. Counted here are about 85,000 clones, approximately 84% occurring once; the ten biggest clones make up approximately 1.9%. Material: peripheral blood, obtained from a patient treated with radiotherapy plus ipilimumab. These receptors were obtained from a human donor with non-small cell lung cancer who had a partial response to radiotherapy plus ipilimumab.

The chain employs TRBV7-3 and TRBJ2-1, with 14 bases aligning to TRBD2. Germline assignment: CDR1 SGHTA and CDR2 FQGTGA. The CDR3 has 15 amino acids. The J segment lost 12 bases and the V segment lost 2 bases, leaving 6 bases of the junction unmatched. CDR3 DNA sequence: TGTGCCAGCAGCTTACCGGGACTAGCGGGAGAAAGGCAGTTCTTC. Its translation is CASSLPGLAGERQFF.

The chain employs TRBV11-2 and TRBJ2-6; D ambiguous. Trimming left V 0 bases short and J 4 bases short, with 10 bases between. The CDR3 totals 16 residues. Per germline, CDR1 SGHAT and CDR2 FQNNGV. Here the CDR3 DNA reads TGTGCCAGCAGCTTAGATCGGGTGGTGGGGGCCAACGTCCTGACTTTC. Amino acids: CASSLDRVVGANVLTF. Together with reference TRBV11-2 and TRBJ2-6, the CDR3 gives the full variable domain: EAGVAQSPRYKIIEKRQSVAFWCNPISGHATLYWYQQILGQGPKLLIQFQNNGVVDDSQLPKDRFSAERLKGVDSTLKIQPAKLEDSAVYLCASSLDRVVGANVLTFGAGSRLTVL.

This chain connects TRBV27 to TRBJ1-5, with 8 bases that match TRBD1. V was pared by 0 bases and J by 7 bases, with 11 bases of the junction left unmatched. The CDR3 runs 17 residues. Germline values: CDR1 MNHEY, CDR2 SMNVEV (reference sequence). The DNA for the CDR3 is TGTGCCAGCAGTTTATCCCCATCAGGGGGCGCGAGACAGCCCCAGCATTTT. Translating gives CASSLSPSGGARQPQHF.

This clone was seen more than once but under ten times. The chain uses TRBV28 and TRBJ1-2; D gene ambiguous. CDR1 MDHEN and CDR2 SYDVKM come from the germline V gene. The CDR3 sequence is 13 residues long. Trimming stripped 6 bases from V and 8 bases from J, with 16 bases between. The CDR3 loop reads CASSFEPTRGYTF. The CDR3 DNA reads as TGTGCCAGCAGCTTCGAGCCGACACGGGGCTACACCTTC.

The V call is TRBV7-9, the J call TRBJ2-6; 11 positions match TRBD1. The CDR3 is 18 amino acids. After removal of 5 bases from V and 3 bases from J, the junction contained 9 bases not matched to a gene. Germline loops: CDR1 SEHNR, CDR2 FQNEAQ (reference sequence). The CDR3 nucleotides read TGTGCCAGCAGCCCGGGACAGGGGGGGATTGGTGGGGCCAACGTCCTGACTTTC. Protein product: CASSPGQGGIGGANVLTF.

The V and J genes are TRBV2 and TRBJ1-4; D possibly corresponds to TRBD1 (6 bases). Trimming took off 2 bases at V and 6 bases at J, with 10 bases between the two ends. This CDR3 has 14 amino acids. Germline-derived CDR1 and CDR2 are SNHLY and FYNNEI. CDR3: CASSEWGLDEKLFF. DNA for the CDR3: TGTGCCAGCAGTGAATGGGGGCTGGATGAAAAACTGTTTTTT.

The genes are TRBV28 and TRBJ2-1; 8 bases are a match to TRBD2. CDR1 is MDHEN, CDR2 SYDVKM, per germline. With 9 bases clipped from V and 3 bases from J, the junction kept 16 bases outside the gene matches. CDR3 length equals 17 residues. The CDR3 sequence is CASPGGAGTRGYNEQFF. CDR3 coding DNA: TGTGCCAGTCCTGGAGGGGCCGGGACTAGGGGCTACAATGAGCAGTTCTTC.

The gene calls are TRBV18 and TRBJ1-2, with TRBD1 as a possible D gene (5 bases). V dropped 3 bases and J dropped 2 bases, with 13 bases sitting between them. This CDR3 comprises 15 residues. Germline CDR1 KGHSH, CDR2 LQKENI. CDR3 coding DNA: TGTGCCAGCTCACCTAGACAGCCGAAAAACTATGGCTACACCTTC. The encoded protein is CASSPRQPKNYGYTF.

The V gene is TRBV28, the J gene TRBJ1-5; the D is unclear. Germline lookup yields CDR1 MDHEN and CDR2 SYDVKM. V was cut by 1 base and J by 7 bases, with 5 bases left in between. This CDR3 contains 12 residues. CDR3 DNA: TGTGCCAGCAGTTTATTAGCCCAGCCCCAGCATTTT. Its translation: CASSLLAQPQHF.

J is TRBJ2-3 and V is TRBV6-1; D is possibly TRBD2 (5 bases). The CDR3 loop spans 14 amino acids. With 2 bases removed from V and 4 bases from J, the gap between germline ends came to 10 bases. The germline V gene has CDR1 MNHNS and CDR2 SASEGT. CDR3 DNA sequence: TGTGCCAGCAGTGAATACGGGGTCTCAGATACGCAGTATTTT. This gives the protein CASSEYGVSDTQYF.

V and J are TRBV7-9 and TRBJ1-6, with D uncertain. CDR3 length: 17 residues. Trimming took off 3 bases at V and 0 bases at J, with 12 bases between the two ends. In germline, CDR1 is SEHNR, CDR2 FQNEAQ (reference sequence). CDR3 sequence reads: CASSFTVGSSYNSPLHF. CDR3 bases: TGTGCCAGCAGCTTTACGGTGGGGAGCTCCTATAATTCACCCCTCCACTTT. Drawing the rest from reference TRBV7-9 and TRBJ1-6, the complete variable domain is DTGVSQNPRHKITKRGQNVTFRCDPISEHNRLYWYRQTLGQGPEFLTYFQNEAQLEKSRLLSDRFSAERPKGSFSTLEIQRTEQGDSAMYLCASSFTVGSSYNSPLHFGNGTRLTVT.

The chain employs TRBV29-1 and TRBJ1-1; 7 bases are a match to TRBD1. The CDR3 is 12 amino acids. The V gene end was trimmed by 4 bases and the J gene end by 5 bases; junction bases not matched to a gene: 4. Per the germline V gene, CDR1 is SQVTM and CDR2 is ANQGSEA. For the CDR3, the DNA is TGCAGCGTTGTACAGGGGAGTACTGAAGCTTTCTTT. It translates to CSVVQGSTEAFF.

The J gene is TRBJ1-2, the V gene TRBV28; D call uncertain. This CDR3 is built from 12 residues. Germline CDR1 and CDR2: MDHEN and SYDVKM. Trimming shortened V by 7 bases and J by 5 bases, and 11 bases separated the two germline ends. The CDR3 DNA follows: TGTGCCAGCATTGGAGGCCTTTATGGCTACACCTTC. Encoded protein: CASIGGLYGYTF.

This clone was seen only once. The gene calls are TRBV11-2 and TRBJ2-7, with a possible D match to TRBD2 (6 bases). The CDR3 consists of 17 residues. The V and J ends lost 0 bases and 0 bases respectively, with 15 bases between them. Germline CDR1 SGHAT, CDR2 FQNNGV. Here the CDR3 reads CASSLDGLGLSSYEQYF. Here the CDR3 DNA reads TGTGCCAGCAGCTTAGATGGGCTCGGACTATCCTCCTACGAGCAGTACTTC. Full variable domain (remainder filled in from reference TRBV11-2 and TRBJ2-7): EAGVAQSPRYKIIEKRQSVAFWCNPISGHATLYWYQQILGQGPKLLIQFQNNGVVDDSQLPKDRFSAERLKGVDSTLKIQPAKLEDSAVYLCASSLDGLGLSSYEQYFGPGTRLTVT.

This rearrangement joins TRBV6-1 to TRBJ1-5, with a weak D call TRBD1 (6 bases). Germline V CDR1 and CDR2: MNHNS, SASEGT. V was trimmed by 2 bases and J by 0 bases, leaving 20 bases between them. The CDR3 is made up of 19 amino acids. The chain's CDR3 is CASSEPFLSTGLSNQPQHF. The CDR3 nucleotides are TGTGCCAGCAGTGAACCGTTTCTTTCGACAGGTCTTAGCAATCAGCCCCAGCATTTT.

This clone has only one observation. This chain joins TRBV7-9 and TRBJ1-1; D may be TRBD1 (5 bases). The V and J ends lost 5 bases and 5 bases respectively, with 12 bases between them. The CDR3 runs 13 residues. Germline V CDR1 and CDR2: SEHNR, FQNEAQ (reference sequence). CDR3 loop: CASSPEGRTEAFF. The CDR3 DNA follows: TGTGCCAGCAGCCCAGAGGGGAGGACTGAAGCTTTCTTT.

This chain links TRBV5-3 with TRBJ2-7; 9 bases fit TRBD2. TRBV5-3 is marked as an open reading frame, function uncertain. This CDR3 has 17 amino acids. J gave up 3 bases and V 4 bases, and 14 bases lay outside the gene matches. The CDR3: CARSHHLRAGGLYEQYV. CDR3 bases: TGTGCCAGAAGCCACCACCTTAGAGCGGGAGGCCTCTACGAGCAGTACGTC.

The chain's CDR3 is CASSTGQGHYGYTF. The CDR3 DNA is TGCGCCAGCAGCACGGGACAGGGACACTATGGCTACACCTTC. This chain joins TRBV5-1 and TRBJ1-2, with 9 bases that match TRBD1. Germline trimming cut 4 bases from V and 3 bases from J; bases unmatched to any gene: 4. Germline V gene data show CDR1 as SGHRS and CDR2 as YFSETQ. The length of the CDR3 is 14 residues.

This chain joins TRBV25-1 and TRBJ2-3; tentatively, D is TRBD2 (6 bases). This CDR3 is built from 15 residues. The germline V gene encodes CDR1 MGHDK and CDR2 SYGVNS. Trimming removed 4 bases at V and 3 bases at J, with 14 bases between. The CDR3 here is CASSGWGERTDTQYF. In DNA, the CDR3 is TGTGCCAGCAGTGGTTGGGGGGAGAGGACAGATACGCAGTATTTT.

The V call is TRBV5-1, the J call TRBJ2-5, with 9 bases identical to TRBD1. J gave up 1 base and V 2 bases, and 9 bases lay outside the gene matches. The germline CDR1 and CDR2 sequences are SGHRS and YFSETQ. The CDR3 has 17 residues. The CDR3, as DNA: TGCGCCAGCAGCTTCGGGGCCGGGACAGGGACCCAAGAGACCCAGTACTTC. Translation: CASSFGAGTGTQETQYF.

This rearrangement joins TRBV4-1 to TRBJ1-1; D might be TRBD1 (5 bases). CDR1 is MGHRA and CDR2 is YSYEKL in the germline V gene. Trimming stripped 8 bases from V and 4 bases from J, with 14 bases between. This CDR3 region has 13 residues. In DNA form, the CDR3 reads TGCGCCAGCTGCGGGACCGTCGGCACTGAAGCTTTCTTT. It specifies CASCGTVGTEAFF.

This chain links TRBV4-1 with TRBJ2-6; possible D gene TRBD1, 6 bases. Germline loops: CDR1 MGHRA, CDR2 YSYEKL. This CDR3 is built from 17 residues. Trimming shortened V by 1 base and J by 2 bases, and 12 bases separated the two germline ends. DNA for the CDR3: TGCGCCAGCAGCCAAGGGTACAGGGAGACTGGGGCCAACGTCCTGACTTTC. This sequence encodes CASSQGYRETGANVLTF.